Reported below is one TCR beta chain. Its antigen is not known. Patients who had autoimmune disease history or got systemic immunosuppression were left out. V was clipped by 4 bases and J by 0 bases, with 10 bases between them. Germline V gene data show CDR1 as MDHEN and CDR2 as SYDVKM. This CDR3 has 14 residues. The data were taken from a study of OX40 agonist ivuxolimab in advanced cancers. Findings and limits, study-wide: The average count of expanded clones was higher among CD8+ T cells than among CD4+. Also showing low normalized T-cell clonal expansion were some of the nonresponders.

This table comes from immunoSEQ multiplex PCR, and its TCRdb copy is limited to in-frame clones, with some not included. The table has 80,000 to 100,000 clones, 90% to 95% seen once; the top ten hold about 2.6%. The sequenced sample was CD4+ or CD8+ T cells sorted from blood, obtained in a trial of the OX40 agonist ivuxolimab. The rearrangement links TRBV28 to TRBJ2-7; D is unresolved. The receptor was derived from an adult with an advanced solid tumor such as melanoma, head and neck, liver or kidney cancer. The CDR3 bases are TGTGCCAGCAGTTGGCAGAAAAGCTCCTACGAGCAGTACTTC. Amino acids: CASSWQKSSYEQYF.